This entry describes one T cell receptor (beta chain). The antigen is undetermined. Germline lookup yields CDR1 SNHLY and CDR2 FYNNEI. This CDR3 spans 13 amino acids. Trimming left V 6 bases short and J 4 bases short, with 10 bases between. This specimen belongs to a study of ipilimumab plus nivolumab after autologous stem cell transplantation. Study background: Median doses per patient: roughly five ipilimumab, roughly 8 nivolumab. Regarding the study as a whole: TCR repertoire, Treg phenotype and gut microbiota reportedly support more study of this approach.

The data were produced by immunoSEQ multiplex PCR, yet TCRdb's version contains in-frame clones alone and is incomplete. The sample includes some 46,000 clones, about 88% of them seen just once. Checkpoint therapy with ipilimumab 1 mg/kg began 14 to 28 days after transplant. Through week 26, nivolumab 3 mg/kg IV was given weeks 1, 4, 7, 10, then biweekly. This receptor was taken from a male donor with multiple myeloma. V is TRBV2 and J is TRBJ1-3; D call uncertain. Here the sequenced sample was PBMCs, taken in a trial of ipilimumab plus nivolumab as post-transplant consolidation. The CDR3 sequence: CASRAEHGNTIYF. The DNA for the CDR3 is TGTGCCAGCAGAGCGGAACACGGAAACACCATATATTTT.